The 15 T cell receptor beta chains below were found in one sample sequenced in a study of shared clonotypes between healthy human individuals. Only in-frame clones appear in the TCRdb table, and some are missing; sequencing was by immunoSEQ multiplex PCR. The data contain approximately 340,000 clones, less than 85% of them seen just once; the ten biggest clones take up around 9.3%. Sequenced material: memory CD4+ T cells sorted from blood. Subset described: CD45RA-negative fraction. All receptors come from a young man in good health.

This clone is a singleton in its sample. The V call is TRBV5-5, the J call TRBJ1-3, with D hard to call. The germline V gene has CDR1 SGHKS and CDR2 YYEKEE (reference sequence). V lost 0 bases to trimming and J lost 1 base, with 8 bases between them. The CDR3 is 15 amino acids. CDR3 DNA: TGTGCCAGCAGCTTGGACATCTTTTCTGGAAACACCATATATTTT. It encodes CASSLDIFSGNTIYF.

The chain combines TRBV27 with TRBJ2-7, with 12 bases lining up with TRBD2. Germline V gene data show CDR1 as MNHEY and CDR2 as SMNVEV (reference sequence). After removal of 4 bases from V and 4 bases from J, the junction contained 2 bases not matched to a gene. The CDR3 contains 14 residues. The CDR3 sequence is CASSWGLAGYEQYF. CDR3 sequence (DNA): TGTGCCAGCAGTTGGGGACTAGCGGGTTACGAGCAGTACTTC.

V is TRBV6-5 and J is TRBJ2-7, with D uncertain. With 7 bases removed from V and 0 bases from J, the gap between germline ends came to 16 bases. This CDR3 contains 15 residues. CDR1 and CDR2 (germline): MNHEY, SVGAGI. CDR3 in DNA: TGTGCCAGCACCCCCTCAGATGCCAGCTCCTACGAGCAGTACTTC. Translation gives CASTPSDASSYEQYF.

CDR3 in amino acids: CASKLGAEYEQYF. The CDR3 nucleotides read TGTGCCAGCAAGTTGGGGGCAGAGTACGAGCAGTACTTC. This sequence joins TRBV2 and TRBJ2-7; tentatively, D is TRBD1 (6 bases). Germline V CDR1 and CDR2: SNHLY, FYNNEI. The CDR3 consists of 13 residues. V shed 7 bases and J shed 4 bases, with 14 bases lying between them.

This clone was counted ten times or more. Written as DNA, the CDR3 is TGTGCCAGCAGCGTTACAGGGGGCATGTATGAAAAACTGTTTTTT. It translates to CASSVTGGMYEKLFF. The rearrangement links TRBV5-6 to TRBJ1-4; 9 bases match TRBD1. CDR1 is SGHDT and CDR2 is YYEEEE in the germline V gene. The V gene end was trimmed by 4 bases and the J gene end by 6 bases; junction bases not matched to a gene: 7. The CDR3 contains 15 residues.

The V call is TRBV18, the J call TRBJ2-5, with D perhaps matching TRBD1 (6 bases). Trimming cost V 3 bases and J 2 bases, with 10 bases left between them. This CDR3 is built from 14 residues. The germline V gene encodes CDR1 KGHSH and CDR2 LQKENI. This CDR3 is CASSPGTQQETQYF. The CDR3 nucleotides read TGTGCCAGCTCACCCGGGACACAACAAGAGACCCAGTACTTC.

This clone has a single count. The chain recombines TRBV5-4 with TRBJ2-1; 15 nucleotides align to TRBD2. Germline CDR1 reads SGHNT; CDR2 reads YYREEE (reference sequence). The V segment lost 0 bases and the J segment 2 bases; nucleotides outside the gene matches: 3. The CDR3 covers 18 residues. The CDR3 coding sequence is TGTGCCAGCAGCTTGGGGGGACTAGCGGGAGGAACCTACAATGAGCAGTTCTTC. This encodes CASSLGGLAGGTYNEQFF.

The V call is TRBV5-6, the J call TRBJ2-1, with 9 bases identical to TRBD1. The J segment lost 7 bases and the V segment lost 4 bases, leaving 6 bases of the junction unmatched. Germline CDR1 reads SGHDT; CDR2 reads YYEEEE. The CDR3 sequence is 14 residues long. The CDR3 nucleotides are TGTGCCAGCAGCAGAAGACAGGGGGGAAATGAGCAGTTCTTC. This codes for CASSRRQGGNEQFF.

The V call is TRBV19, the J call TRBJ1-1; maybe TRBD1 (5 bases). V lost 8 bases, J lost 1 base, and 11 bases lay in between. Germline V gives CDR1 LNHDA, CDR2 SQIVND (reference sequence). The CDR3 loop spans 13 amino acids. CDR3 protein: CASQGIRNTEAFF. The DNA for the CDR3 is TGTGCCAGTCAGGGTATTCGGAACACTGAAGCTTTCTTT.

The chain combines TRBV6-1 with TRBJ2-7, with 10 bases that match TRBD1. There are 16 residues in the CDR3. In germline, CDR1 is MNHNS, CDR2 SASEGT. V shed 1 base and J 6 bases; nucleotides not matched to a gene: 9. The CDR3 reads CASSEDPGQGIFEQYF. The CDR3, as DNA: TGTGCCAGCAGTGAAGATCCGGGACAGGGGATTTTCGAGCAGTACTTC.

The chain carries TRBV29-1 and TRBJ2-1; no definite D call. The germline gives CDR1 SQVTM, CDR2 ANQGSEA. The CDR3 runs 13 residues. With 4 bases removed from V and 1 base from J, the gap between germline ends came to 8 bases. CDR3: CSVAWGSYNEQFF. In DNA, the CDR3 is TGCAGCGTTGCTTGGGGATCCTACAATGAGCAGTTCTTC.

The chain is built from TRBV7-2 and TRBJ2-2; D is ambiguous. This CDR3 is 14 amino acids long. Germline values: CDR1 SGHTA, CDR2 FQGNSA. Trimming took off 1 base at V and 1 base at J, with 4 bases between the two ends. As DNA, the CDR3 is TGTGCCAGCAGCTTAGGTGTGAACACCGGGGAGCTGTTTTTT. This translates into CASSLGVNTGELFF.

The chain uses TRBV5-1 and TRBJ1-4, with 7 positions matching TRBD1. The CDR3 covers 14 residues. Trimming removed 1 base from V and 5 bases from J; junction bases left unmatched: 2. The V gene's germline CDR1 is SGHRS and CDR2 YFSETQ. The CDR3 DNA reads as TGCGCCAGCAGCTTGAAGGGACAGAATGAAAAACTGTTTTTT. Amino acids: CASSLKGQNEKLFF.

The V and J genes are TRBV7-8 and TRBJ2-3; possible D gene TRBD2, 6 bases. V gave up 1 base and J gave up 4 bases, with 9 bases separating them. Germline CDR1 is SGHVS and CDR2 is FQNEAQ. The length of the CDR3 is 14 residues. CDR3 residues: CASSLVPGADTQYF. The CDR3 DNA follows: TGTGCCAGCAGCTTAGTTCCGGGGGCAGATACGCAGTATTTT.

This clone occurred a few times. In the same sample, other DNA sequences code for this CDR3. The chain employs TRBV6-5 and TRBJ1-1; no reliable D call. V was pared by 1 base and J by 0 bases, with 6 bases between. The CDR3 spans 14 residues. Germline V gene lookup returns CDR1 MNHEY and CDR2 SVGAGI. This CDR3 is CASSYLGMNTEAFF. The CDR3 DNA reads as TGTGCCAGCAGTTACTTGGGCATGAACACTGAAGCTTTCTTT.